The 4 T cell receptor beta chains reported below all come from one sample, sequenced in a study of blood T cell repertoires in COVID-19 (dated by TCRdb to about 2020). Receptors were amplified or captured by the immunoSEQ multiplex PCR assay. TCRdb holds this immuneACCESS table with in-frame rearrangements only. Some clones are missing; in checked studies, unresolved V genes explain under half, and the rest has no known cause. This sample comprises some 250,000 clones, 80% to 90% of them detected only once. About 2.1% of the sample comes from the top ten. The material sequenced was peripheral blood. The origin of the receptors is a man aged 30-40 years with active or convalescent COVID-19.

This clone appeared once. The rearrangement uses TRBV2 and TRBJ2-1, with D perhaps matching TRBD1 (6 bases). This CDR3 has 17 residues. V dropped 6 bases and J dropped 6 bases, with 24 bases sitting between them. Germline V gene lookup returns CDR1 SNHLY and CDR2 FYNNEI. The CDR3 region has the DNA TGTGCCAGCAGGGAGGACTCCGTGGGCAGGGGAGCCAATGAGCAGTTCTTC. Protein sequence: CASREDSVGRGANEQFF.

V and J are TRBV21-1 and TRBJ1-2. TRBV21-1 is labeled a pseudogene. The CDR3 consists of 14 residues. The CDR3 bases are TGTGCCAGCAGCAAAACGGGGGGGGGCCTTGGCTACACCTTC. It specifies CASSKTGGGLGYTF.

This chain links TRBV29-1 with TRBJ1-2; a possible D gene is TRBD1 (6 bases). The V gene's germline CDR1 is SQVTM and CDR2 ANQGSEA. This CDR3 region has 12 residues. V lost 7 bases, J lost 8 bases, and 17 bases lay in between. CDR3 coding DNA: TGCAGCGCAGGGGAGGTTTCCTGGGGCTACACCTTC. It codes for CSAGEVSWGYTF.

V and J are TRBV5-4 and TRBJ1-2; 11 bases map to TRBD1. The V gene end was trimmed by 4 bases and the J gene end by 6 bases; junction bases not matched to a gene: 8. The germline V gene has CDR1 SGHNT and CDR2 YYREEE (reference sequence). The CDR3 contains 15 residues. This CDR3 reads CASSGRTGGADGYTF. The CDR3, as DNA: TGTGCCAGCAGCGGCCGGACAGGGGGCGCGGATGGCTACACCTTC.